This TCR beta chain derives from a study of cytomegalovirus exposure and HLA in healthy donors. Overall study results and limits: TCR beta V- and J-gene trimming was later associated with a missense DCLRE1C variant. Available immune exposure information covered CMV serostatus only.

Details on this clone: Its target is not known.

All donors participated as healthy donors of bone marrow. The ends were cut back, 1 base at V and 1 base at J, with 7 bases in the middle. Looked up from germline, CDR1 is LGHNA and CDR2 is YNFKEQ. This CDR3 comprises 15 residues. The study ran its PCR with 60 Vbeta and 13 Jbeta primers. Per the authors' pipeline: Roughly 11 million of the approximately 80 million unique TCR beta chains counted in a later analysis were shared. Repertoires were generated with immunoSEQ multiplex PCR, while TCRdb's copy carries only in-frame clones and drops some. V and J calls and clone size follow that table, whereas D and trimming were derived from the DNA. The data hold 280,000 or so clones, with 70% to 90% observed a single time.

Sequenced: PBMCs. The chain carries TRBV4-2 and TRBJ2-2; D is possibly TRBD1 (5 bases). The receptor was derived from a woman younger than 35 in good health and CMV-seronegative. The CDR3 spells CASSQVGVNTGELFF. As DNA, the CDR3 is TGTGCCAGCAGCCAAGTAGGGGTGAACACCGGGGAGCTGTTTTTT.